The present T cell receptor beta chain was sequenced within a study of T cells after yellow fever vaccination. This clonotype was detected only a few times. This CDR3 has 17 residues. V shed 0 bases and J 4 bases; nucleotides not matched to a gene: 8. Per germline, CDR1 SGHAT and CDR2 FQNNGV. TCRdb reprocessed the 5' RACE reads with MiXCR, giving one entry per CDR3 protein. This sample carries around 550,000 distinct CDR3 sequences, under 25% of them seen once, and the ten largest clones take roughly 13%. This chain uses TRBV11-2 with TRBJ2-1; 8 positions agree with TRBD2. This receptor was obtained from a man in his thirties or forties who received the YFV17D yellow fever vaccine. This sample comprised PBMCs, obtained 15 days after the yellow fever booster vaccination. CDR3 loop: CASSLERAGGGYNEQFF. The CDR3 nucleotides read TGTGCCAGCAGCTTAGAACGTGCGGGAGGTGGGTACAATGAGCAGTTCTTC.